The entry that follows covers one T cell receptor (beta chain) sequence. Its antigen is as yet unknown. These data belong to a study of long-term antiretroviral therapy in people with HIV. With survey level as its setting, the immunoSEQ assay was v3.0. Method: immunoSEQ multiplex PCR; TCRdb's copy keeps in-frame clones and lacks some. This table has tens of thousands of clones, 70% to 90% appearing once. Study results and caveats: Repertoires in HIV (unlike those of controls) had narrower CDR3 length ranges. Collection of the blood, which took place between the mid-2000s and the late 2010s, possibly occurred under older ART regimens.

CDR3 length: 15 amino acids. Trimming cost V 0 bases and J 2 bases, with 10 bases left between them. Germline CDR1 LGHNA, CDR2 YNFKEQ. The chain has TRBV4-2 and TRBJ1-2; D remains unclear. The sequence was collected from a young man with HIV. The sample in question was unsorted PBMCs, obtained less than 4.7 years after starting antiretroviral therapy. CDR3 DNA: TGTGCCAGCAGCCAAGAATCTTTAGCCAACTATGGCTACACCTTC. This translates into CASSQESLANYGYTF.